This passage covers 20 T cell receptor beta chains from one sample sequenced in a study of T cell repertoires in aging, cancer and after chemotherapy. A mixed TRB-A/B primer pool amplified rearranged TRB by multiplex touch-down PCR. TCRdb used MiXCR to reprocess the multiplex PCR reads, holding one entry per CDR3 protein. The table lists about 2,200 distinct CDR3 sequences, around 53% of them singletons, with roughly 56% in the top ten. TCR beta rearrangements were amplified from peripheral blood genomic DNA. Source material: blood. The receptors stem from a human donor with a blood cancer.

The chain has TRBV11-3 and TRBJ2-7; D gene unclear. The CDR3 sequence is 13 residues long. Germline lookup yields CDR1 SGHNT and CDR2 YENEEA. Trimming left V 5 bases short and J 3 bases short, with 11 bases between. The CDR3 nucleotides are TGTGCCAGCAGCCAGACACCGAGCTACGAGCAGTACTTC. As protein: CASSQTPSYEQYF.

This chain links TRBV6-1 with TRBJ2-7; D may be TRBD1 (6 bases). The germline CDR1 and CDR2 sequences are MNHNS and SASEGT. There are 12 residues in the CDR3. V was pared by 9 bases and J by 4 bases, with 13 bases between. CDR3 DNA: TGTGCCAGTACAGGGTTGGGGTACGAGCAGTACTTC. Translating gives CASTGLGYEQYF.

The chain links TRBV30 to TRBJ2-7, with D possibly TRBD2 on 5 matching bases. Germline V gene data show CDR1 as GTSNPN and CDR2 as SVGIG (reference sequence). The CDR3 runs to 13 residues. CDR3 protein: CAWRASASYEQYF. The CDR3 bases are TGTGCTTGGCGGGCCAGCGCCTCCTACGAGCAGTACTTC. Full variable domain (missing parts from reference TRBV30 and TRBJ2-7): SQTIHQWPATLVQPVGSPLSLECTVEGTSNPNLYWYRQAAGRGLQLLFYSVGIGQISSEVPQNLSASRPQDRQFILSSKKLLLSDSGFYLCAWRASASYEQYFGPGTRLTVT.

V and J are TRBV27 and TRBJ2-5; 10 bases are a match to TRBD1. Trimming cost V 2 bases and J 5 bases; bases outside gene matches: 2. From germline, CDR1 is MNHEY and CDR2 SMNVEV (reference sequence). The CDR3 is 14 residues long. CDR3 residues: CASSLGTGVETQYF. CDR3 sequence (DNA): TGTGCCAGCAGTTTAGGGACAGGGGTGGAGACCCAGTACTTC.

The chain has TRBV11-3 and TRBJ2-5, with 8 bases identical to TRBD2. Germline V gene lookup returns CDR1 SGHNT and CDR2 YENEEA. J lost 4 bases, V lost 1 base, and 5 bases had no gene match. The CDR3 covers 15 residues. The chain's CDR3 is CASSLAGGPGETQYF. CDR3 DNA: TGTGCCAGCAGCTTAGCGGGAGGGCCCGGAGAGACCCAGTACTTC.

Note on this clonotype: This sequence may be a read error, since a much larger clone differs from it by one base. Written as DNA, the CDR3 is TGTGCCTGGAGTTACGGACGGGATACGAAGTATTTT. It translates to CAWSYGRDTKYF. V and J are TRBV30 and TRBJ2-3; TRBD2 is a possible D gene (5 bases). The germline CDR1 and CDR2 sequences are GTSNPN and SVGIG (reference sequence). CDR3 size: 12 residues. Full variable domain (outside the CDR3, taken from reference TRBV30 and TRBJ2-3): SQTIHQWPATLVQPVGSPLSLECTVEGTSNPNLYWYRQAAGRGLQLLFYSVGIGQISSEVPQNLSASRPQDRQFILSSKKLLLSDSGFYLCAWSYGRDTKYFGPGTRLTVL.

The CDR3: CASSSLAQSYNEQFF. CDR3 nucleotide sequence: TGTGCCAGCAGCTCTCTAGCGCAATCCTACAATGAGCAGTTCTTC. This chain joins TRBV7-6 and TRBJ2-1; tentatively, D is TRBD2 (6 bases). The CDR3 spans 15 residues. V lost 4 bases to trimming and J lost 1 base, with 11 bases between them. CDR1 and CDR2 (germline): SGHVS, FNYEAQ.

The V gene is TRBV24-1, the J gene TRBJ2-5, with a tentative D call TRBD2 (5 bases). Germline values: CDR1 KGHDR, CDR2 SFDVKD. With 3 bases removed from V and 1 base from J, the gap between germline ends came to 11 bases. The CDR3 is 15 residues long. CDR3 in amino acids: CATSDGGLSQETQYF. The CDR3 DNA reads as TGTGCCACCAGTGATGGCGGGCTAAGCCAAGAGACCCAGTACTTC.

As DNA, the CDR3 is TGTGCCAGCAGCTTCGCCGGGACTAGCGTCGAGACCCAGTACTTC. This gives the protein CASSFAGTSVETQYF. The V call is TRBV7-4, the J call TRBJ2-5; TRBD2 matches at 10 bases. With V trimmed by 3 bases and J by 5 bases, 6 bases remained unmatched. The germline CDR1 and CDR2 sequences are SGHVT and SQSDAQ. The CDR3 is 15 residues long.

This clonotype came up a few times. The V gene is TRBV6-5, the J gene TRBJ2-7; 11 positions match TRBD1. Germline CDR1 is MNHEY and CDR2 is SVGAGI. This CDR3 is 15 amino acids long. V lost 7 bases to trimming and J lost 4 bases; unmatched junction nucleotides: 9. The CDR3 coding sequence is TGTGCCAGCACCAACCTCCGGGACAGGGGGTACGAGCAGTACTTC. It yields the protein CASTNLRDRGYEQYF.

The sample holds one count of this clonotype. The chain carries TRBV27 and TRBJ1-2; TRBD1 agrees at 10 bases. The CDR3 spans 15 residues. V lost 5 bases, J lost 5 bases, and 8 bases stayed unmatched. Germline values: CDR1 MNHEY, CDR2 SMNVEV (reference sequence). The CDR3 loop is CASSTHGTGVYGYTF. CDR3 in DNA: TGTGCCAGCAGTACCCACGGGACAGGGGTTTATGGCTACACCTTC.

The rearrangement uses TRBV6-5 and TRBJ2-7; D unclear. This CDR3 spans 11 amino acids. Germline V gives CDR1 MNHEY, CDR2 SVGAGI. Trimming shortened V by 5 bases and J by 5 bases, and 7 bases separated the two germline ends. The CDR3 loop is CASSDLNEQYF. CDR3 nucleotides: TGTGCCAGCAGTGATCTGAACGAGCAGTACTTC.

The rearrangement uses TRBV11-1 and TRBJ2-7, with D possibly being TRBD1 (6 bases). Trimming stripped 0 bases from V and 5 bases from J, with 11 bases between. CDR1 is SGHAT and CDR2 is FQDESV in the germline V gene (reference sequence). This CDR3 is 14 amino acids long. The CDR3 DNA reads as TGTGCCAGCAGCTTAGCCACAGGGAACGACGAGCAGTACTTC. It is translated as CASSLATGNDEQYF.

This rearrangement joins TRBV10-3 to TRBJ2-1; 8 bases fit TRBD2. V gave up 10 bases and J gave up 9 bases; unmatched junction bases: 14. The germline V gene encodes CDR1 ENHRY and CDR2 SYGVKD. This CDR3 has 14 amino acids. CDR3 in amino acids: CASGDASGGAEQFF. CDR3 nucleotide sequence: TGTGCCAGCGGTGATGCGTCGGGAGGGGCTGAGCAGTTCTTC.

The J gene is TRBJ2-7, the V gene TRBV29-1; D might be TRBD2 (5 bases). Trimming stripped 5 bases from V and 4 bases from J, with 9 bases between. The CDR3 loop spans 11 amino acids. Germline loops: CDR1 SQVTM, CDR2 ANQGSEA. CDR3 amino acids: CSVRDYYEQYF. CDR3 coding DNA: TGCAGCGTTCGGGATTATTACGAGCAGTACTTC.

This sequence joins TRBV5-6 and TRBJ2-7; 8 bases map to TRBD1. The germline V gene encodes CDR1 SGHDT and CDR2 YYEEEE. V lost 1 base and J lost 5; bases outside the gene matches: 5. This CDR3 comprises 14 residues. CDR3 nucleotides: TGTGCCAGCAGCTTGAGTCAGGGGGCCAACGAGCAGTACTTC. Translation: CASSLSQGANEQYF.

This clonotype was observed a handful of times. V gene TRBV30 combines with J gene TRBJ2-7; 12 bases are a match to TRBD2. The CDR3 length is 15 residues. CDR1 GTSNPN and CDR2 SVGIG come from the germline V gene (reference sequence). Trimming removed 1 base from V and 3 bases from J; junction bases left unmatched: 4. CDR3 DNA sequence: TGTGCCTGGAGTGAGGGACTAGCGGGTAACTACGAGCAGTACTTC. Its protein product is CAWSEGLAGNYEQYF.

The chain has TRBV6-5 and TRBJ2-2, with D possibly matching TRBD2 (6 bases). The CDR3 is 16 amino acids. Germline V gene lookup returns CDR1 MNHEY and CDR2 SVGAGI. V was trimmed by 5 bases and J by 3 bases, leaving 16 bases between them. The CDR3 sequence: CASSPLPGLDTGELFF. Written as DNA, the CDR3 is TGTGCCAGCAGTCCATTGCCGGGACTGGACACCGGGGAGCTGTTTTTT.

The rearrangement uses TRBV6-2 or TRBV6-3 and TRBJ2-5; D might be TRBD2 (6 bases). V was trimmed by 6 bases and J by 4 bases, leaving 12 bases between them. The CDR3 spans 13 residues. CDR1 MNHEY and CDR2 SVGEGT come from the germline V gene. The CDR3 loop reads CASSAGRRETQYF. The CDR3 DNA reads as TGTGCCAGCAGCGCAGGGAGGAGAGAGACCCAGTACTTC.

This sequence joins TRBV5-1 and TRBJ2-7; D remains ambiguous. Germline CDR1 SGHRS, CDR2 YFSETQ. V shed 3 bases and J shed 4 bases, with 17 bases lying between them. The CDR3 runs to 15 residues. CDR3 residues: CASSSEPPPVYEQYF. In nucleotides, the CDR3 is TGCGCCAGCAGCTCCGAGCCCCCACCAGTTTACGAGCAGTACTTC.